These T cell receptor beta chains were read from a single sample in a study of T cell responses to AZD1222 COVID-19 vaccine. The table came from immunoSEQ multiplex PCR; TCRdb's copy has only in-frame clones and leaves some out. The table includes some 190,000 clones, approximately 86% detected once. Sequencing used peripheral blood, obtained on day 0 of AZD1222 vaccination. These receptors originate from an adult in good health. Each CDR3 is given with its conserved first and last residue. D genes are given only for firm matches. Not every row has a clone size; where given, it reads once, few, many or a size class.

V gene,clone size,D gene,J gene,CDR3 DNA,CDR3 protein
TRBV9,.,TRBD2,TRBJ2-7,TGTGCCAGCAGCGCTAGGCACGGGGGGTACGAGCAGTACTTC,CASSARHGGYEQYF
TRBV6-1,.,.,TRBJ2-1,TGTGCCAGCAGTGACCGGGGATTAAGCTCCTACAATGAGCAGTTCTTC,CASSDRGLSSYNEQFF
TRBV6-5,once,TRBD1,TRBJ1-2,TGTGCCAGCAGTCGGGACAGGTTCAATGGCTACACCTTC,CASSRDRFNGYTF
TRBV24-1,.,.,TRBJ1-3,TGTGCCACCAGTCTGGGCGCTGGAAACACCATATATTTT,CATSLGAGNTIYF
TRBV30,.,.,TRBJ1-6,TGTGCCTGGGGCCGGGTAACCAATTCACCCCTCCACTTT,CAWGRVTNSPLHF
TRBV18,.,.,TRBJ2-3,TGTGCCAGCTCACGCGACAGGAGGGGCGATACGCAGTATTTT,CASSRDRRGDTQYF
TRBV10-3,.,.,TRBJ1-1,TGTGCCATCAGTGAGTCAGGCAGAGGATGGGGCACTGAAGCTTTCTTT,CAISESGRGWGTEAFF
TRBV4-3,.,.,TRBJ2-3,TGCGCCAGCAGTCCCGGGCGACTGGTGACAGATACGCAGTATTTT,CASSPGRLVTDTQYF
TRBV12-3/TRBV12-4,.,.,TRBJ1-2,TGTGCCAGCAGTTTAGCGGGGACCGATGGCTACACCTTC,CASSLAGTDGYTF
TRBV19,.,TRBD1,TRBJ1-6,TGTGCCAGTAGTACAAGAGTGTGGGACAGGCCGAATTCACCCCTCCACTTT,CASSTRVWDRPNSPLHF
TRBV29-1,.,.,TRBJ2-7,TGCAGCGTTGAGTCAGACCACGAGCAGTACTTC,CSVESDHEQYF
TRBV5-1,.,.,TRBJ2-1,TGCGCCAGCAGCAGGGACGGCAGCTCCTACAATGAGCAGTTCTTC,CASSRDGSSYNEQFF
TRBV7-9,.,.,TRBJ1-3,TGTGCCAGCAGCCCCCCCCCGAGCTCTGGAAACACCATATATTTT,CASSPPPSSGNTIYF
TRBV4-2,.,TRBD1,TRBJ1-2,TGTGCCAGCAGCCAAGATCGTGACAGGGAGGTTATATCGCATGGCTACACCTTC,CASSQDRDREVISHGYTF
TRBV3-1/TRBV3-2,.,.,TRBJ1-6,TGTGCCAGCAGGCCGCGCCGGTCCTCCTATAATTCACCCCTCCACTTT,CASRPRRSSYNSPLHF
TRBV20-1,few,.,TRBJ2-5,TGCAGTGCGCAGGATAAGGGGACCCAGTACTTC,CSAQDKGTQYF
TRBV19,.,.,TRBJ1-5,TGTGCCAGTCAACGTTGGAATCAGCCCCAGCATTTT,CASQRWNQPQHF
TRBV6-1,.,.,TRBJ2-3,TGTGCCAGCAGTGAAGCGGGGGGGCCTTTTGATACGCAGTATTTT,CASSEAGGPFDTQYF
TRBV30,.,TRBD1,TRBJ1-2,TGTGCCTGGAGTGCCGGGGACAGAGATGGCTACACCTTC,CAWSAGDRDGYTF
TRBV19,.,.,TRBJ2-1,TGTGCCAGTAGTGAAGGCTACAATGAGCAGTTCTTC,CASSEGYNEQFF
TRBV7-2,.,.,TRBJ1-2,TGTGCCAGCAGCCTGGATTATGGCTACACCTTC,CASSLDYGYTF
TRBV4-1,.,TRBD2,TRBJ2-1,TGCGCCAGCAGCCCGAGTTCGGGACTAGCTGCTTATGAGCAGTTCTTC,CASSPSSGLAAYEQFF
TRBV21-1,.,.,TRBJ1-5,TGTGCCAGCAGCAAAGTCCAGGGGGCGAAATCGGACGGTCAGCCCCAGCATTTT,CASSKVQGAKSDGQPQHF
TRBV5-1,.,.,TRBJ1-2,TGCGCCAGCAGCTCCCGGGACACATATAACTATGGCTACACCTTC,CASSSRDTYNYGYTF
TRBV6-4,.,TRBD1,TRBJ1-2,TGTGCCAGCAGTGATACCGGGACAGGGATCCATGGCTACACCTTC,CASSDTGTGIHGYTF
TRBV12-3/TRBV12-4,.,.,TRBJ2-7,TGTGCCAGCAGTTTATCGGTCGAGCAGTACTTC,CASSLSVEQYF
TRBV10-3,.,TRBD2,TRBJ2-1,TGTGCCATCAGAACTGGACTAGCGGGGGGGCCGAATGAGCAGTTCTTC,CAIRTGLAGGPNEQFF
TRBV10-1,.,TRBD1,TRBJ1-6,TGCGCCAACAAGGAGGGGGCAAGGAATTCACCCCTCCACTTT,CANKEGARNSPLHF
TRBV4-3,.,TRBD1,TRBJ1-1,TGCGCCAGCAGCCAACGGACAGGGAACACTGAAGCTTTCTTT,CASSQRTGNTEAFF
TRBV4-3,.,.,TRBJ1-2,TGCGCCAGCAGCCAAGAACCGGGACGGGACTATGGCTACACCTTC,CASSQEPGRDYGYTF
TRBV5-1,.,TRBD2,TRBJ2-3,TGCGCCAGCAGCTTGGTACTAGCGGGGCGCACAGATACGCAGTATTTT,CASSLVLAGRTDTQYF
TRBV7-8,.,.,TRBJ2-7,TGTGCCAGCAGCTTAGCTGGCAGGGGCGGCTACGAGCAGTACTTC,CASSLAGRGGYEQYF
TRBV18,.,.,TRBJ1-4,TGTGCCAGCTCATCTTGGACGGGGGCAAATGAAAAACTGTTTTTT,CASSSWTGANEKLFF
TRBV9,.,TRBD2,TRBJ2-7,TGTGCCAGCAGCGTAGATCCTAGCGGGGGGACGATCTACGAGCAGTACTTC,CASSVDPSGGTIYEQYF
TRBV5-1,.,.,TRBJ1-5,TGCGCCAGCAGCATAATGGCAGGCAATCAGCCCCAGCATTTT,CASSIMAGNQPQHF
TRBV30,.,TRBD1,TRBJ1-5,TGTGCCTGGTCGACAGGGGGCAATCAGCCCCAGCATTTT,CAWSTGGNQPQHF
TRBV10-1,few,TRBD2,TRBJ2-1,TGCGCCAACACGGGACTAGCTGTCGATGAGCAGTTCTTC,CANTGLAVDEQFF
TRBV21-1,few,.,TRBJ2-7,TGTGCCAGCACGACGATCCGAGGGCTTTTGGGGCTGTACGAGCAGTACTTC,CASTTIRGLLGLYEQYF
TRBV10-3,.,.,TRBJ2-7,TGTGCCATCAGTGACAGTAGTTACGAGCAGTACTTC,CAISDSSYEQYF
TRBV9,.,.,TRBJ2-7,TGTGCCAGCAGCGTAGGGGCAGACGCCATCTACGAGCAGTACTTC,CASSVGADAIYEQYF
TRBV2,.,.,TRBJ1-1,TGTGCCAGCAGTGTGGGCAGGGGCTTGAACACTGAAGCTTTCTTT,CASSVGRGLNTEAFF
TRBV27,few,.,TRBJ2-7,TGTGCCAGCAGTTTTCTAGGCTCCTACGAGCAGTACTTC,CASSFLGSYEQYF
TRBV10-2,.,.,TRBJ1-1,TGCGCCACCACGCGAGGGCTGAACACTGAAGCTTTCTTT,CATTRGLNTEAFF
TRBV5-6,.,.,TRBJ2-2,TGTGCCAGCAGCTTGCCTCCCGGGGAGCTGTTTTTT,CASSLPPGELFF
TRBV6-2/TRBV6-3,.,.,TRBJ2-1,TGTGCCAGCAGTTACGGGACAGCGGGGAATGAGCAGTTCTTC,CASSYGTAGNEQFF
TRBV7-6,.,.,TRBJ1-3,TGTGCCAGCAGCTTAGGGGCCGCTCGGACTGGAAACACCATATATTTT,CASSLGAARTGNTIYF
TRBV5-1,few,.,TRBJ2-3,TGCGCCAGCAGCTTAGGGAATCCTTGGGATACGCAGTATTTT,CASSLGNPWDTQYF
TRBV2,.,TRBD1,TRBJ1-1,TGTGCCAGCAGCGTTACAGGGGAGACTGAAGCTTTCTTT,CASSVTGETEAFF
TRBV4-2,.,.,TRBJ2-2,TGTGCCAGCAGCCCTCCAGAGACGGGGGCCGGGGAGCTGTTTTTT,CASSPPETGAGELFF
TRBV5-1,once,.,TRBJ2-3,TGCGCCAGCAGCCTTCGCGGGGACACAGATACGCAGTATTTT,CASSLRGDTDTQYF
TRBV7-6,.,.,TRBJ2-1,TGTGCCAGCAGCCCTCCCTACGGGGATAGCTCCTACAATGAGCAGTTCTTC,CASSPPYGDSSYNEQFF
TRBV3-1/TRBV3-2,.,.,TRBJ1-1,TGTGCCAGCAGCCTAGAGTCGAACACTGAAGCTTTCTTT,CASSLESNTEAFF
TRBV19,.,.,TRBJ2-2,TGTGCCAGTAGTATCCCGGACAGATTAAACACCGGGGAGCTGTTTTTT,CASSIPDRLNTGELFF
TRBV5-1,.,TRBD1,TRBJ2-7,TGCGCCAGCAGCTACGGGACAGCAACCTACGAGCAGTACTTC,CASSYGTATYEQYF